What follows is one T cell receptor (beta chain) and its context. No antigen is known for it. The data originate from a study of identifying expanded T cells in peripheral blood. Study-level points and caveats: Over two and four weeks, about 16 and 19 clones changed, versus roughly 1.1 between replicates.

Clones were read by immunoSEQ multiplex PCR, and TCRdb kept only the in-frame ones, dropping some. The profile shows approximately 100,000 clones, around 89% of them singletons. Healthy donors had no documented immune events, such as infections, while sampled. Sequencing used blood. This sequence originates from a person between 18 and 75 years old in good health.

Here the CDR3 DNA reads TGCGCCAGCAGCCCCCACCTGGCAGCGGCGGATGGAAACACCATATATTTT. Protein: CASSPHLAAADGNTIYF. The V gene is TRBV4-3, the J gene TRBJ1-3; no firm D call. Germline CDR1 reads LGHNA; CDR2 reads YSLEER. Trimming removed 4 bases at V and 3 bases at J, with 19 bases between. The CDR3 is made up of 17 amino acids.